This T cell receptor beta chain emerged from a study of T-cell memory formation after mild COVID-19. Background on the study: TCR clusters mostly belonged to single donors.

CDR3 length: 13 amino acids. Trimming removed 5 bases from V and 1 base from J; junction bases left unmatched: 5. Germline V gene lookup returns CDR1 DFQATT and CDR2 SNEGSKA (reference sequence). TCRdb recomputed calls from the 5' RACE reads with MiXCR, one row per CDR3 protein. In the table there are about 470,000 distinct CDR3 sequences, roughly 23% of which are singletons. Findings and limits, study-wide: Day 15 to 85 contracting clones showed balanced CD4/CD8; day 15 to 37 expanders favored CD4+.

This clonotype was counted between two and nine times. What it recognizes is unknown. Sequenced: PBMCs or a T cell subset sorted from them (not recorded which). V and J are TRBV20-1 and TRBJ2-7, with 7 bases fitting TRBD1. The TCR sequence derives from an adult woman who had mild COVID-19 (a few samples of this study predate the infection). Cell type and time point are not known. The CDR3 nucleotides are TGCAGTGCTGGACAGGCCGGGTCCTACGAGCAGTACTTC. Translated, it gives CSAGQAGSYEQYF.